These 15 T cell receptor beta chains share one sample of origin, sequenced in a study of blood T cell repertoires in COVID-19. The method was immunoSEQ multiplex PCR; TCRdb's version includes in-frame clones alone and lacks a portion of them. The profile shows approximately 100,000 clones, roughly 84% of them singletons. The sequencing input was peripheral blood. All receptors derive from a woman in her 70s with acute or convalescent COVID-19.

The rearrangement links TRBV19 to TRBJ1-1; TRBD1 is a possible D gene (6 bases). V was shortened by 3 bases and J by 1 base, with 6 bases between the two germline ends. CDR3 length equals 13 residues. From germline, CDR1 is LNHDA and CDR2 SQIVND (reference sequence). The CDR3 DNA sequence: TGTGCCAGTAGTATGACAGGGAACACTGAAGCTTTCTTT. Its translation is CASSMTGNTEAFF.

The chain links TRBV3-1 (or the pseudogene TRBV3-2) to TRBJ2-6; D unclear. Trimming shortened V by 1 base and J by 3 bases, and 10 bases separated the two germline ends. The CDR3 spans 16 residues. Germline V gene lookup returns CDR1 LGHDT and CDR2 YNNKEL (reference sequence). CDR3 protein: CASSQVRPDGANVLTF. Here the CDR3 DNA reads TGTGCCAGCAGCCAAGTCAGGCCAGATGGGGCCAACGTCCTGACTTTC.

The genes are TRBV5-1 and TRBJ2-3, with 9 bases that match TRBD2. The CDR3 length is 17 residues. From germline, CDR1 is SGHRS and CDR2 YFSETQ. Trimming at V came to 0 bases and at J to 5 bases, leaving 10 bases not matched to a gene. In DNA, the CDR3 is TGCGCCAGCAGCTTGGTAGCGGGAGATTTGGTAGGAGATACGCAGTATTTT. Its translation is CASSLVAGDLVGDTQYF.

J is TRBJ1-2 and V is TRBV30; 7 nucleotides align to TRBD1. V dropped 3 bases and J dropped 4; count of bases not matched to a gene: 5. In germline, CDR1 is GTSNPN, CDR2 SVGIG (reference sequence). The CDR3 sequence is 13 residues long. The CDR3 DNA follows: TGTGCCTGGAGATTAGGACAGGTCTATGGCTACACCTTC. Translating gives CAWRLGQVYGYTF. Supplemented by reference TRBV30 and TRBJ1-2, the full variable domain reads SQTIHQWPATLVQPVGSPLSLECTVEGTSNPNLYWYRQAAGRGLQLLFYSVGIGQISSEVPQNLSASRPQDRQFILSSKKLLLSDSGFYLCAWRLGQVYGYTFGSGTRLTVV.

The genes are TRBV11-3 and TRBJ2-3; a possible D gene is TRBD2 (6 bases). The V end was cut by 4 bases, the J end by 5 bases, with 16 bases between. Germline CDR1 reads SGHNT; CDR2 reads YENEEA. CDR3 length equals 15 residues. The chain's CDR3 is CASSSNGTREDTQYF. CDR3 nucleotide sequence: TGTGCCAGCAGCTCCAATGGGACTCGGGAAGATACGCAGTATTTT.

The chain uses TRBV6-5 and TRBJ2-7; 7 bases match TRBD1. The CDR3 loop spans 13 amino acids. Germline lookup yields CDR1 MNHEY and CDR2 SVGAGI. J was trimmed by 3 bases and V by 6 bases; bases with no gene match: 5. CDR3 amino acids: CASSPRDSYEQYV. The CDR3 DNA reads as TGTGCCAGCAGCCCCCGGGACAGCTACGAGCAGTACGTC.

This chain uses TRBV7-9 with TRBJ2-7; 7 bases are shared with TRBD2. Germline V CDR1 and CDR2: SEHNR, FQNEAQ (reference sequence). This CDR3 spans 15 amino acids. The V segment lost 5 bases and the J segment 3 bases; nucleotides outside the gene matches: 10. CDR3 DNA: TGTGCCAGCAGCCCAAGAGCGTCGGGGGGCTACGAGCAGTACGTC. Translated, it gives CASSPRASGGYEQYV.

The J gene is TRBJ1-6, the V gene TRBV6-2 or TRBV6-3; 9 nucleotides agree with TRBD1. Germline V CDR1 and CDR2: MNHEY, SVGEGT. The junction had 9 bases not matched to a gene; V was cut back by 6 bases and J by 3 bases. The CDR3 has 17 residues. Here the CDR3 DNA reads TGTGCCAGCAGCCCCAGGCCGGGACAGGGCTATAATTCACCCCTCCACTTT. Protein: CASSPRPGQGYNSPLHF.

J is TRBJ2-1 and V is TRBV7-2; the match to TRBD1 covers 9 bases. The CDR3 is 13 amino acids. V shed 5 bases, J shed 10 bases, and the junction held 6 bases outside the gene matches. Germline V lookup: CDR1 SGHTA, CDR2 FQGNSA. This CDR3 is CASSAGQGREQFF. CDR3 nucleotide sequence: TGTGCCAGCAGCGCCGGACAGGGGAGGGAGCAGTTCTTC. Supplemented by reference TRBV7-2 and TRBJ2-1, the full variable domain reads GAGVSQSPSNKVTEKGKDVELRCDPISGHTALYWYRQSLGQGLEFLIYFQGNSAPDKSGLPSDRFSAERTGGSVSTLTIQRTQQEDSAVYLCASSAGQGREQFFGPGTRLTVL.

V usage is TRBV6-2 or TRBV6-3 and J usage is TRBJ2-1; D gene ambiguous. The CDR3 covers 14 residues. The V end was cut by 2 bases, the J end by 4 bases, with 9 bases between. The germline V gene has CDR1 MNHEY and CDR2 SVGEGT. CDR3 in amino acids: CASSYESYYNEQFF. CDR3 in DNA: TGTGCCAGCAGTTACGAAAGCTATTACAATGAGCAGTTCTTC.

This rearrangement joins TRBV6-1 to TRBJ2-2; 8 nucleotides agree with TRBD1. The germline CDR1 and CDR2 sequences are MNHNS and SASEGT. This CDR3 region has 16 residues. With V trimmed by 4 bases and J by 7 bases, 11 bases remained unmatched. CDR3 amino acids: CASSGLPQGAIGELFF. In DNA, the CDR3 is TGTGCCAGCAGTGGTCTACCCCAGGGGGCGATCGGGGAGCTGTTTTTT.

The rearrangement links TRBV10-2 to TRBJ2-5; D may be TRBD2 (6 bases). Germline V gene lookup returns CDR1 WSHSY and CDR2 SAAADI. This CDR3 has 16 amino acids. V lost 0 bases, J lost 4 bases, and 15 bases lay in between. CDR3 protein: CASSESGQGGSETQYF. CDR3 DNA sequence: TGCGCCAGCAGTGAGTCTGGGCAGGGAGGCTCAGAGACCCAGTACTTC.

This clone was counted once. This rearrangement joins TRBV14 to TRBJ1-2, with 8 bases identical to TRBD1. Germline CDR1 SGHDN, CDR2 FVKESK. The junction had 14 bases not matched to a gene; V was cut back by 5 bases and J by 3 bases. This CDR3 contains 17 residues. Here the CDR3 reads CASSYHWTGSRYYGYTF. CDR3 bases: TGTGCCAGCAGCTATCACTGGACAGGGTCACGGTACTATGGCTACACCTTC.

The chain links TRBV28 to TRBJ1-1; D is unclear. Germline V gene lookup returns CDR1 MDHEN and CDR2 SYDVKM. V lost 7 bases to trimming and J lost 2 bases, with 14 bases between them. CDR3 length: 14 amino acids. The CDR3 nucleotides are TGTGCCAGCAACGAAAGAGTGATAAACACTGAAGCTTTCTTT. Translation gives CASNERVINTEAFF.

CDR3 DNA sequence: TGTGCCAGCAAGGACAGCAACCAGGGGCCCCTCCACTTT. Translation: CASKDSNQGPLHF. J is TRBJ1-6 and V is TRBV2, with D tentatively TRBD1 (6 bases). Germline V lookup: CDR1 SNHLY, CDR2 FYNNEI. The CDR3 runs to 13 residues. The ends were cut back, 7 bases at V and 13 bases at J, with 17 bases in the middle.